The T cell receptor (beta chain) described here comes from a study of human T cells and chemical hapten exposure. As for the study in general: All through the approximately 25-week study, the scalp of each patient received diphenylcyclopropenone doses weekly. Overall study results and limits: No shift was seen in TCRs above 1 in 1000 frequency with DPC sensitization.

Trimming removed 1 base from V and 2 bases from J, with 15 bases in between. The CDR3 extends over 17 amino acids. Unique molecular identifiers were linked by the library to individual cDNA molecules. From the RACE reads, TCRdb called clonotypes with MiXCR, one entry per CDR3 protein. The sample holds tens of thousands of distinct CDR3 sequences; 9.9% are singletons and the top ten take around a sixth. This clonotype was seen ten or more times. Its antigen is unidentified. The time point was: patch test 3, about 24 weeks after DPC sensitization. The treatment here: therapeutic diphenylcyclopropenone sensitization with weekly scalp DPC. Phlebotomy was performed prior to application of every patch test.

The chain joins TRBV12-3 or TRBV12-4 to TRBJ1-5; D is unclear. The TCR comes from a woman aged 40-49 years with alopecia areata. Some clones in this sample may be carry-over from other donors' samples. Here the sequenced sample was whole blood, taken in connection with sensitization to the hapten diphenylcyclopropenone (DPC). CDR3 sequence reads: CASSLEYPGEGNQPQHF. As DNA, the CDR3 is TGTGCCAGCAGTTTAGAGTACCCGGGAGAGGGCAATCAGCCCCAGCATTTT.